This record covers a single T cell receptor beta chain. The antigen is undetermined. V lost 0 bases and J 6 bases, leaving 12 bases between the germline ends. Germline-derived CDR1 and CDR2 are SGDLS and YYNGEE. This CDR3 region has 14 residues. The data belong to a study of T cells in Graves' hyperthyroidism and ophthalmopathy. Across the whole study: Pretreatment peripheral blood was obtained at initial diagnosis.

Study observations and caveats: Researchers found most expanded thyroid clonotypes above 0.001 in blood as well. It was a median approximately six months before onset that the model predicted ophthalmopathy.

Amplification yielded TCR beta CDR3 regions, with RNA transcripts as the source. The primer set for the first-round RT-PCR of the TCR CDR3 was HTBI. TCRdb itself ran the multiplex PCR reads through MiXCR, one entry per CDR3 protein. The table lists hundreds of thousands of distinct CDR3 sequences, 11% to 15% of them singletons, with 5% to 7% in the top ten. Sequencing used blood. The chain carries TRBV9 and TRBJ1-2; no clear D gene. This TCR was recovered from a woman aged 30 to 39 with Graves' hyperthyroidism that later progressed to Graves' ophthalmopathy. CDR3 nucleotides: TGTGCCAGCAGCGTAGACGGTCTGGGTGATGGCTACACCTTC. Translating it yields CASSVDGLGDGYTF. Drawing the rest from reference TRBV9 and TRBJ1-2, the complete variable domain is DSGVTQTPKHLITATGQRVTLRCSPRSGDLSVYWYQQSLDQGLQFLIQYYNGEERAKGNILERFSAQQFPDLHSELNLSSLELGDSALYFCASSVDGLGDGYTFGSGTRLTVV.